This T cell receptor beta chain comes out of a study of shared clonotypes between healthy human individuals. Study-level information: Per-donor plates numbered three CD4 naive, three CD4 memory, two CD8 naive and one CD8 memory.

Study-wide points: Several donors held approximately 4.5% of naive CD4 clonotypes in common. Non-shared clonotypes had lower generation probabilities than those shared by all four donors.

In germline, CDR1 is SGHRS, CDR2 YFSETQ. The V segment lost 2 bases and the J segment 4 bases; nucleotides outside the gene matches: 6. This CDR3 is 15 amino acids long. About this clone: As yet, its antigen is unknown.

Generated by immunoSEQ multiplex PCR, the TCRdb table keeps only in-frame clones and is missing some. The repertoire holds some 2,000,000 clones, with more than 90% as singletons. The clonotype comes from a man aged 18 to 29 in good health. The sample comprised naive CD4+ T cells sorted from blood. Noted subset: CD45RA+ positively selected. V is TRBV5-1 and J is TRBJ2-3; 8 bases map to TRBD2. The CDR3 is CASSFSGRAADTQYF. The CDR3 DNA reads as TGCGCCAGCAGCTTTTCCGGGAGGGCCGCAGATACGCAGTATTTT.